This passage covers 25 T cell receptor beta chains from one sample sequenced in a study of shared clonotypes between healthy human individuals. CD8 cells classed as naive were CD45RO-negative and positively selected for CCR7, excluding terminally differentiated effector memory CD45RA+ cells. The protocol was immunoSEQ multiplex PCR, while the TCRdb copy is restricted to in-frame clones and leaves out a portion. Among around 1.9 million clones listed, over 85% were seen once. The sample consisted of naive CD8+ T cells from PBMCs. Receptors originate from a man aged 18 to 29 in good health. Some clones in this sample may be carry-over from other donors' samples.

This chain links TRBV7-8 with TRBJ2-1; unclear D gene. The V end was cut by 9 bases, the J end by 6 bases, with 18 bases between. This CDR3 is 14 amino acids long. The germline CDR1 and CDR2 sequences are SGHVS and FQNEAQ. CDR3 nucleotides: TGTGCCAGTCTGTCCCGGCCTCCCCGCAATGAGCAGTTCTTC. Its protein is CASLSRPPRNEQFF.

This chain links TRBV7-6 with TRBJ1-2, with D maybe TRBD1 (6 bases). Trimming cost V 5 bases and J 4 bases, with 14 bases left between them. Germline V CDR1 and CDR2: SGHVS, FNYEAQ. The CDR3 spans 14 residues. The CDR3 loop is CASSTGRDTYGYTF. CDR3 bases: TGTGCCAGCAGCACCGGTAGGGACACCTATGGCTACACCTTC. Looking up the rest from reference TRBV7-6 and TRBJ1-2 gives the full variable domain: GAGVSQSPRYKVTKRGQDVALRCDPISGHVSLYWYRQALGQGPEFLTYFNYEAQQDKSGLPNDRFSAERPEGSISTLTIQRTEQRDSAMYRCASSTGRDTYGYTFGSGTRLTVV.

The chain joins TRBV4-2 to TRBJ2-7, with D tentatively TRBD2 (6 bases). V lost 0 bases to trimming and J lost 1 base, with 13 bases between them. The V gene's germline CDR1 is LGHNA and CDR2 YNFKEQ. The CDR3 is 16 residues long. The CDR3 here is CASSQEGWRGSYEQYF. CDR3 nucleotide sequence: TGTGCCAGCAGCCAAGAGGGTTGGCGGGGTTCCTACGAGCAGTACTTC.

The chain employs TRBV6-5 and TRBJ2-7; 7 bases match TRBD1. Germline V lookup: CDR1 MNHEY, CDR2 SVGAGI. CDR3 length: 14 residues. V shed 2 bases and J 0 bases; nucleotides not matched to a gene: 1. CDR3 in DNA: TGTGCCAGCAGTTACGGGACAGCCTCCTACGAGCAGTACTTC. Its translation: CASSYGTASYEQYF.

This clone was detected once. The J gene is TRBJ2-2, the V gene TRBV7-6, with 7 bases aligning to TRBD2. The germline gives CDR1 SGHVS, CDR2 FNYEAQ. V dropped 2 bases and J dropped 6; count of bases not matched to a gene: 18. This CDR3 comprises 19 residues. CDR3 DNA sequence: TGTGCCAGCAGCTTACCTGGGACTATGGGAATGGGGGACTCCGGGGAGCTGTTTTTT. This sequence encodes CASSLPGTMGMGDSGELFF.

The chain links TRBV27 to TRBJ2-1; TRBD2 matches at 8 bases. Germline-derived CDR1 and CDR2 are MNHEY and SMNVEV (reference sequence). V was pared by 3 bases and J by 5 bases, with 12 bases of the junction left unmatched. This CDR3 has 17 amino acids. The CDR3 DNA reads as TGTGCCAGCAGTTTTCTGGGACTAGGGGGGCCGGACAATGAGCAGTTCTTC. Its translation: CASSFLGLGGPDNEQFF.

This clone showed up just once. The chain recombines TRBV2 with TRBJ2-1, with TRBD2 identical over 7 bases. With 6 bases clipped from V and 10 bases from J, the junction kept 6 bases outside the gene matches. CDR3 length: 12 amino acids. Germline V gives CDR1 SNHLY, CDR2 FYNNEI. The CDR3 nucleotides are TGTGCCAGCAGCCTAGCGGAGCACGAGCAGTTCTTC. It encodes CASSLAEHEQFF.

This chain uses TRBV6-6 with TRBJ2-7, with D maybe TRBD1 (6 bases). This CDR3 has 14 amino acids. V was cut by 0 bases and J by 4 bases, with 10 bases left in between. Looked up from germline, CDR1 is MNHNY and CDR2 is SVGAGI (reference sequence). The CDR3: CASSYSTGQYEQYF. CDR3 coding DNA: TGTGCCAGCAGTTACTCTACAGGGCAGTACGAGCAGTACTTC.

This clone was picked up one time. This rearrangement joins TRBV5-4 to TRBJ2-7, with 7 nucleotides matching TRBD2. The junction had 10 bases not matched to a gene; V was cut back by 2 bases and J by 5 bases. Germline CDR1 and CDR2: SGHNT and YYREEE (reference sequence). The CDR3 covers 15 residues. Here the CDR3 reads CASSLKREKPNEQYF. In nucleotides, the CDR3 is TGTGCCAGCAGCTTAAAGCGGGAAAAGCCGAACGAGCAGTACTTC.

V usage is TRBV9 and J usage is TRBJ2-2; 10 bases align to TRBD2. This CDR3 spans 15 amino acids. V shed 1 base and J 6 bases; nucleotides not matched to a gene: 3. Germline V gene data show CDR1 as SGDLS and CDR2 as YYNGEE. For the CDR3, the DNA is TGTGCCAGCAGCGTACTAGCGGGAGTTGCCGGGGAGCTGTTTTTT. Its translation: CASSVLAGVAGELFF.

The chain joins TRBV6-5 to TRBJ2-1; unclear D gene. Trimming cost V 1 base and J 5 bases, with 9 bases left between them. CDR1 is MNHEY, CDR2 SVGAGI, per germline. This CDR3 has 14 residues. The CDR3 DNA sequence: TGTGCCAGCAGTTACTATCTTGGCAACAATGAGCAGTTCTTC. It encodes CASSYYLGNNEQFF.

This chain uses TRBV10-3 with TRBJ1-1; TRBD1 aligns across 9 bases. Trimming removed 4 bases from V and 2 bases from J; junction bases left unmatched: 8. Germline CDR1 reads ENHRY; CDR2 reads SYGVKD. CDR3 length equals 16 residues. This CDR3 reads CAISAWDREPNTEAFF. CDR3 DNA sequence: TGTGCCATCAGTGCTTGGGACAGGGAACCCAACACTGAAGCTTTCTTT.

This chain uses TRBV5-1 with TRBJ1-1; possible D gene TRBD1, 6 bases. CDR3 length: 15 amino acids. The V gene lost 6 bases and the J gene lost 2 bases, with 17 bases spanning the gap. Germline loops: CDR1 SGHRS, CDR2 YFSETQ. CDR3 amino acids: CASTPGPGANTEAFF. The CDR3 DNA is TGCGCCAGCACCCCGGGACCAGGGGCAAACACTGAAGCTTTCTTT.

The V call is TRBV7-9, the J call TRBJ2-1, with D unclear. Trimming shortened V by 3 bases and J by 4 bases, and 13 bases separated the two germline ends. Germline assignment: CDR1 SEHNR and CDR2 FQNEAQ (reference sequence). This CDR3 region has 15 residues. The CDR3 coding sequence is TGTGCCAGCAGCTTCCCTACAATCCGTTACAATGAGCAGTTCTTC. Residues: CASSFPTIRYNEQFF.

V is TRBV7-9 and J is TRBJ2-2; 9 bases match TRBD1. The CDR3 loop spans 15 amino acids. Germline values: CDR1 SEHNR, CDR2 FQNEAQ (reference sequence). V was pared by 3 bases and J by 4 bases, with 3 bases of the junction left unmatched. CDR3 coding DNA: TGTGCCAGCAGCTTTACAGGGGGCGCCACCGGGGAGCTGTTTTTT. Its translation is CASSFTGGATGELFF.

This chain's CDR3 is CASSTGQGIGTQYF. CDR3 nucleotide sequence: TGTGCCAGCAGCACGGGACAGGGGATCGGGACCCAGTACTTC. The V call is TRBV27, the J call TRBJ2-5; 10 nucleotides line up with TRBD1. This CDR3 comprises 14 residues. Germline CDR1 reads MNHEY; CDR2 reads SMNVEV (reference sequence). Trimming took 6 bases from V and 7 from J; bases not matched to a gene: 8.

The chain combines TRBV28 with TRBJ1-2, with D possibly matching TRBD1 (6 bases). The germline gives CDR1 MDHEN, CDR2 SYDVKM. The CDR3 runs 15 residues. V gave up 4 bases and J gave up 2 bases, with 14 bases separating them. CDR3 sequence (DNA): TGTGCCAGCAGTTCGTACAGGGAAGGGAACTATGGCTACACCTTC. It yields the protein CASSSYREGNYGYTF.

Here the CDR3 DNA reads TGTGCCAGCAGTTTGGCGCTCACCGCATACGAGCAGTACTTC. Translation: CASSLALTAYEQYF. The chain recombines TRBV27 with TRBJ2-7; no reliable D call. This CDR3 is built from 14 residues. CDR1 is MNHEY and CDR2 is SMNVEV in the germline V gene (reference sequence). V lost 3 bases and J lost 4, with 13 bases in between.

V and J are TRBV6-1 and TRBJ2-7; D possibly corresponds to TRBD1 (5 bases). Trimming took 4 bases from V and 3 from J, leaving 13 bases between them. There are 14 residues in the CDR3. The germline V gene has CDR1 MNHNS and CDR2 SASEGT. This chain's CDR3 is CASSAQGVVYEQYF. In DNA, the CDR3 is TGTGCCAGCAGTGCGCAGGGCGTCGTCTACGAGCAGTACTTC.

J is TRBJ2-1 and V is TRBV9, with D possibly TRBD1 on 8 matching bases. Germline loops: CDR1 SGDLS, CDR2 YYNGEE. This CDR3 spans 20 amino acids. V gave up 0 bases and J gave up 10 bases, with 32 bases separating them. The CDR3 nucleotides read TGTGCCAGCAGCGTAGCGTGGACAGGGTCGGGTTCTAGCGGCCCCGGGGAGCAGTTCTTC. This codes for CASSVAWTGSGSSGPGEQFF.

This clone was found a few times. The chain links TRBV6-5 to TRBJ1-1, with D possibly TRBD1 on 5 matching bases. V dropped 11 bases and J dropped 1 base, with 8 bases sitting between them. The CDR3 spans 11 residues. Germline values: CDR1 MNHEY, CDR2 SVGAGI. The DNA of the CDR3 is TGTGCCGTGGGGGAGAACACTGAAGCTTTCTTT. It codes for CAVGENTEAFF.

J is TRBJ2-3 and V is TRBV18; the D is unclear. With 4 bases removed from V and 5 bases from J, the gap between germline ends came to 16 bases. The germline CDR1 and CDR2 sequences are KGHSH and LQKENI. The length of the CDR3 is 15 residues. DNA for the CDR3: TGTGCCAGCTCACTCACACTATTAAGCGAAGATACGCAGTATTTT. Amino acid sequence: CASSLTLLSEDTQYF.

This chain joins TRBV9 and TRBJ2-7; 10 positions agree with TRBD2. V lost 3 bases, J lost 5 bases, and 11 bases stayed unmatched. The germline V gene has CDR1 SGDLS and CDR2 YYNGEE. This CDR3 has 16 amino acids. The CDR3 nucleotides read TGTGCCAGCAGCGCCTCTAGCGGGAGTGGCGGAGACGAGCAGTACTTC. It translates to CASSASSGSGGDEQYF.

The chain joins TRBV14 to TRBJ2-2; TRBD1 is a possible D gene (5 bases). Germline values: CDR1 SGHDN, CDR2 FVKESK. V lost 4 bases and J 5 bases, leaving 11 bases between the germline ends. The CDR3 sequence is 14 residues long. As DNA, the CDR3 is TGTGCCAGCAGCCCCCACCAGGGTACCGGGGAGCTGTTTTTT. Translated: CASSPHQGTGELFF.

The gene calls are TRBV5-8 and TRBJ1-2; 9 nucleotides agree with TRBD1. This CDR3 is 19 amino acids long. Germline values: CDR1 SGHTS, CDR2 YDEGEE. V lost 2 bases to trimming and J lost 0 bases; unmatched junction nucleotides: 14. CDR3 bases: TGTGCCAGCAGCTTCTTAACAGGGGGCCGGCCCTCAGCTAACTATGGCTACACCTTC. It is translated as CASSFLTGGRPSANYGYTF.